The 20 T cell receptor beta chains below were found in one sample sequenced in a study of T-cell memory formation after mild COVID-19. TCRdb redid the calling of the 5' RACE reads with MiXCR, one entry per CDR3 protein. The sample yields 200,000 to 300,000 distinct CDR3 sequences, over 15% seen once. Sequenced: PBMCs or a T cell subset sorted from them (not recorded which). These receptor sequences come from a young man who had mild COVID-19 (a few samples of this study predate the infection). Cell type and time point are not known.

This clonotype showed up just a few times. J is TRBJ1-2 and V is TRBV29-1, with 8 bases aligning to TRBD1. Germline V gene sequence: CDR1 SQVTM, CDR2 ANQGSEA. The CDR3 length is 13 residues. Unmatched junction bases numbered 7, after V lost 6 bases and J lost 4 bases. The CDR3 DNA reads TGCAGCGTAACGGACAGGGCTCGCTATGGCTACACCTTC. Protein product: CSVTDRARYGYTF.

The CDR3: CASSISDRDSPLHF. The CDR3, as DNA: TGTGCCAGCAGTATATCAGACAGGGATTCACCCCTCCACTTT. This chain joins TRBV12-3 or TRBV12-4 and TRBJ1-6; 7 bases align to TRBD1. Trimming cost V 5 bases and J 8 bases; bases outside gene matches: 6. The CDR3 totals 14 residues.

This clonotype was observed a handful of times. The chain has TRBV3-1 and TRBJ2-1; TRBD2 matches 9 bases. CDR3 size: 16 residues. V shed 4 bases and J 7 bases; nucleotides not matched to a gene: 11. From germline, CDR1 is LGHDT and CDR2 YNNKEL (reference sequence). The CDR3 is CASSRHSGGAPNEQFF. DNA of the CDR3: TGTGCCAGCAGCCGCCATAGCGGGGGAGCCCCAAATGAGCAGTTCTTC.

This clonotype was observed a handful of times. The V and J genes are TRBV7-9 and TRBJ1-2; 9 nucleotides line up with TRBD1. Germline CDR1 SEHNR, CDR2 FQNEAQ (reference sequence). The CDR3 extends over 13 amino acids. The ends lost 2 bases at V and 8 bases at J; junction bases unmatched: 3. The CDR3 sequence: CASSLRTGDGYTF. The CDR3 nucleotides are TGTGCCAGCAGCTTACGGACAGGGGACGGCTACACCTTC.

This clonotype was detected only a few times. This chain links TRBV18 with TRBJ2-7; 10 bases line up with TRBD1. V lost 5 bases, J lost 3 bases, and 7 bases stayed unmatched. The germline V gene encodes CDR1 KGHSH and CDR2 LQKENI. The CDR3 contains 15 residues. The CDR3 DNA reads as TGTGCCAGCTCAGCAGCAGGGACAGGGGTCTACGAGCAGTACTTC. Its protein is CASSAAGTGVYEQYF.

The chain employs TRBV5-5 and TRBJ2-4; D unresolved. V was shortened by 5 bases and J by 1 base, with 13 bases between the two germline ends. Germline V CDR1 and CDR2: SGHKS, YYEKEE (reference sequence). This CDR3 is built from 15 residues. The CDR3 spells CASSPAPWAKNIQYF. CDR3 coding DNA: TGTGCCAGCAGTCCGGCCCCCTGGGCCAAAAACATTCAGTACTTC.

The sample holds a few counts of this clonotype. One end of the junction does not line up with germline, which may come from a read error. The chain combines TRBV25-1 with TRBJ1-2; D is unclear. There are 14 residues in the CDR3. Germline values: CDR1 MGHDK, CDR2 SYGVNS. The CDR3 sequence is CASSESPGGYGYIF. CDR3 coding DNA: TGTGCCAGCAGTGAATCCCCAGGAGGCTATGGCTACATCTTC.

This chain connects TRBV5-5 to TRBJ1-3; a possible D gene is TRBD1 (6 bases). The CDR3 totals 14 residues. Germline V CDR1 and CDR2: SGHKS, YYEKEE (reference sequence). The V and J ends lost 4 bases and 4 bases respectively, with 12 bases between them. CDR3 protein: CASSRDDRGNTIYF. In DNA, the CDR3 is TGTGCCAGCAGCCGTGATGACAGGGGAAACACCATATATTTT.

The rearrangement links TRBV12-5 to TRBJ2-7, with 7 bases matching TRBD1. Germline lookup yields CDR1 LGHNT and CDR2 FRNRAP. V was clipped by 6 bases and J by 4 bases; unmatched bases: 3. The CDR3 is 12 residues long. CDR3 coding DNA: TGTGCTAGTGGGACAGGGTTGTACGAGCAGTACTTC. As protein: CASGTGLYEQYF.

This clonotype was observed a handful of times. This chain connects TRBV15 to TRBJ1-1, with D unresolved. The germline V gene has CDR1 LNHNV and CDR2 YYDKDF (reference sequence). The CDR3 sequence is 15 residues long. The germline V and J ends were trimmed by 6 bases and 1 base, with 15 bases remaining between them. As DNA, the CDR3 is TGTGCCACCAGAGTTTGGGGTCGGGAGAACACTGAAGCTTTCTTT. Translation: CATRVWGRENTEAFF.

The chain has TRBV5-1 and TRBJ2-7; 12 nucleotides agree with TRBD1. The CDR3 sequence is 14 residues long. Germline lookup yields CDR1 SGHRS and CDR2 YFSETQ. Trimming removed 3 bases from V and 5 bases from J; junction bases left unmatched: 3. As DNA, the CDR3 is TGCGCCAGCAGCTCGGGACAGGGGGCCGACGAGCAGTACGTC. Its protein is CASSSGQGADEQYV.

The chain links TRBV6-1 to TRBJ2-3; D assignment may be TRBD1 or TRBD2 (6 bases each). V was cut by 7 bases and J by 2 bases, with 19 bases left in between. This CDR3 is built from 16 residues. Germline CDR1 reads MNHNS; CDR2 reads SASEGT. For the CDR3, the DNA is TGTGCCAGCAATGGGGGGCTAGCATGGATCACAGATACGCAGTATTTT. Translating it yields CASNGGLAWITDTQYF.

The CDR3 DNA reads TGTGCCAGCAGCCGACAGGGCAGCTCGGGACAGCCCCAGCATTTT. Protein: CASSRQGSSGQPQHF. This chain links TRBV7-2 with TRBJ1-5, with 7 bases lining up with TRBD1. The CDR3 consists of 15 residues. The germline V gene encodes CDR1 SGHTA and CDR2 FQGNSA. Trimming took 5 bases from V and 7 from J; bases not matched to a gene: 11.

A few counts support this clonotype. V and J are TRBV9 and TRBJ1-1; tentatively, D is TRBD1 (5 bases). Germline CDR1 and CDR2: SGDLS and YYNGEE. The germline V and J ends were trimmed by 0 bases and 1 base, with 7 bases remaining between them. The CDR3 runs to 14 residues. This CDR3 is CASSVGGANTEAFF. Here the CDR3 DNA reads TGTGCCAGCAGCGTAGGGGGCGCGAACACTGAAGCTTTCTTT.

This clonotype was detected many times. This chain uses TRBV7-8 with TRBJ2-1; 10 nucleotides align to TRBD2. This CDR3 is built from 19 residues. The germline V gene encodes CDR1 SGHVS and CDR2 FQNEAQ. V was pared by 4 bases and J by 0 bases, with 12 bases of the junction left unmatched. The CDR3 sequence: CASSSPKLAGVSSYNEQFF. CDR3 DNA: TGTGCCAGCAGCTCGCCAAAGCTAGCGGGGGTATCCTCCTACAATGAGCAGTTCTTC.

The chain recombines TRBV7-8 with TRBJ1-5, with 12 bases lining up with TRBD1. Germline V gene sequence: CDR1 SGHVS, CDR2 FQNEAQ. With V trimmed by 5 bases and J by 2 bases, 7 bases remained unmatched. The length of the CDR3 is 17 residues. CDR3 sequence reads: CASSAGQGAVGNQPQHF. The DNA of the CDR3 is TGTGCCAGCAGCGCGGGACAGGGGGCAGTTGGCAATCAGCCCCAGCATTTT.

In this sample, this clonotype turned up many times. The J gene is TRBJ2-7, the V gene TRBV7-9; perhaps TRBD2 as D (7 bases). This CDR3 comprises 16 residues. The ends were cut back, 1 base at V and 3 bases at J, with 16 bases in the middle. Germline-derived CDR1 and CDR2 are SEHNR and FQNEAQ (reference sequence). The CDR3 DNA sequence: TGTGCCAGCAGCTTAGTTTCCAGGGAGGGACACTACGAGCAGTACGTC. It encodes CASSLVSREGHYEQYV.

This chain connects TRBV6-1 to TRBJ1-5; the D gene is possibly TRBD1 (6 bases). The CDR3 has 16 residues. V was cut by 2 bases and J by 7 bases, with 18 bases left in between. Germline V CDR1 and CDR2: MNHNS, SASEGT. CDR3 sequence reads: CASSENGGGTGQPQHF. CDR3 DNA sequence: TGTGCCAGCAGTGAAAACGGGGGGGGCACAGGACAGCCCCAGCATTTT.

This clonotype was picked up a small number of times. The chain uses TRBV2 and TRBJ2-7, with TRBD2 as a possible D gene (5 bases). The V and J ends lost 1 base and 3 bases respectively, with 7 bases between them. Germline V lookup: CDR1 SNHLY, CDR2 FYNNEI. This CDR3 comprises 13 residues. The CDR3 sequence: CASSEGRYYEQYV. CDR3 DNA sequence: TGTGCCAGCAGTGAAGGGAGGTACTACGAGCAGTACGTC.

The rearrangement joins TRBV7-2 to TRBJ2-3, with a weak D call TRBD1 (6 bases). The V gene's germline CDR1 is SGHTA and CDR2 FQGNSA. The CDR3 has 15 residues. V was clipped by 2 bases and J by 4 bases, with 13 bases between them. The CDR3 sequence: CASSLQSKGADTQYF. CDR3 nucleotides: TGTGCCAGCAGCTTACAGTCGAAGGGGGCAGATACGCAGTATTTT.